This TCR beta chain derives from a study of molecular identifiers for immune sequencing clone quantification. At the level of the study: Four of five RNA aliquots from roughly 21,000 or 96,000 naive CD8 T cells were sequenced. Study-level points and caveats: For highly expanded clones, sizes could be underestimated when identical TCR molecules share a barcode. Detection of one spiked Jurkat cell's TCR RNA reportedly worked in about a million naive cells.

This clonotype was picked up many times. Its antigen is unidentified. TCRdb processed the PCR reads anew with MiXCR; each CDR3 protein has one entry. Found here are some 650,000 distinct CDR3 sequences, roughly 21% of them singletons; the top ten hold 0.85% to 0.9%. For naive CD8 T cells, sorting used the CD8+CD4-CCR7+CD45RA+ phenotype. V dropped 5 bases and J dropped 5 bases, with 21 bases sitting between them. CDR3 size: 16 residues. Looked up from germline, CDR1 is SGHAT and CDR2 is FQNNGV. The sequenced sample consisted of naive CD8+ T cells from blood, with Jurkat cell RNA spiked in. Documented subset: FACS-sorted CD8+CD4-CCR7+CD45RA+ naive T cells. This clonotype was sampled from a human donor in good health. Some libraries in this study had Jurkat cell RNA spiked in. The chain employs TRBV11-2 and TRBJ2-5; a weak D match, TRBD1 (6 bases). CDR3 sequence reads: CASSRVTGSKGETQYF. The CDR3 nucleotides read TGTGCCAGCAGCCGCGTCACAGGGTCAAAGGGGGAGACCCAGTACTTC. The variable domain in full, completed from reference TRBV11-2 and TRBJ2-5, reads EAGVAQSPRYKIIEKRQSVAFWCNPISGHATLYWYQQILGQGPKLLIQFQNNGVVDDSQLPKDRFSAERLKGVDSTLKIQPAKLEDSAVYLCASSRVTGSKGETQYFGPGTRLLVL.